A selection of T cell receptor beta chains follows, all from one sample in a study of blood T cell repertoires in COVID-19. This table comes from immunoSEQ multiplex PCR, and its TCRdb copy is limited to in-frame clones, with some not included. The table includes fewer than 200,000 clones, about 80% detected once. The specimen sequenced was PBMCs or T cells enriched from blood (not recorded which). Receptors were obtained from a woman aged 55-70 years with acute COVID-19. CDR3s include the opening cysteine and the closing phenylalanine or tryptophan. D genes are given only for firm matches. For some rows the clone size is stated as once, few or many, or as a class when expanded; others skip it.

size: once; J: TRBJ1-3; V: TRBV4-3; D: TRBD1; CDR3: CASSQQGAGGNTIYF; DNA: TGCGCCAGCAGCCAACAGGGGGCAGGTGGAAACACCATATATTTT
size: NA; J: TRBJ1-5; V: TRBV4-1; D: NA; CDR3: CASSPESRGGQPQHF; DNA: TGCGCCAGCAGCCCAGAGTCAAGGGGGGGTCAGCCCCAGCATTTT
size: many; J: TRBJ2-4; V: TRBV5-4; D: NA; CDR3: CASSLGGSSKNIQYF; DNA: TGTGCCAGCAGCTTGGGAGGCAGTTCCAAAAACATTCAGTACTTC
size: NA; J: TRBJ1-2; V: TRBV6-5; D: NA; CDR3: CASWRGAEYGYTF; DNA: TGTGCCAGCTGGCGGGGGGCGGAATATGGCTACACCTTC
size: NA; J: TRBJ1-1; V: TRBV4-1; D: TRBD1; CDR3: CASSQPGQGNTEAFF; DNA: TGCGCCAGCAGCCAACCTGGACAGGGGAACACTGAAGCTTTCTTT
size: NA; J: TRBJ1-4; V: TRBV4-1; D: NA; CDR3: CASSHKVRELFF; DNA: TGCGCCAGCAGCCACAAGGTCCGGGAACTGTTTTTT
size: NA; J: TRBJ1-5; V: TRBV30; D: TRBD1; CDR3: CAWSVDRGNQPQHF; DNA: TGTGCCTGGAGTGTAGACAGGGGTAATCAGCCCCAGCATTTT
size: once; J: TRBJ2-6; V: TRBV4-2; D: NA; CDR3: CASTQRGTSGANVLTF; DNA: TGTGCCAGCACCCAACGGGGTACCTCTGGGGCCAACGTCCTGACTTTC
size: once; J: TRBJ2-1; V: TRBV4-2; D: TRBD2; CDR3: CASSQTSGPTYNEQFF; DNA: TGTGCCAGCAGCCAAACTAGCGGGCCTACCTACAATGAGCAGTTCTTC
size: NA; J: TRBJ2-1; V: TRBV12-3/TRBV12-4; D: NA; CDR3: CASSLAANEQFF; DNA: TGTGCCAGCAGTTTAGCGGCCAATGAGCAGTTCTTC
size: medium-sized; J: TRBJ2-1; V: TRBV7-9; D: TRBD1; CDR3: CASSPYRGPYNEQFF; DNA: TGTGCCAGCAGCCCCTACAGGGGGCCCTACAATGAGCAGTTCTTC
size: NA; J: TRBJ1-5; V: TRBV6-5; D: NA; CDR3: CASSYSKAQNQPQHF; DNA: TGTGCCAGCAGTTACTCGAAGGCACAGAATCAGCCCCAGCATTTT
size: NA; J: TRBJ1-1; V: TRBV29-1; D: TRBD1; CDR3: CSVIGTGGRAFF; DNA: TGCAGCGTCATAGGGACAGGGGGCCGAGCTTTCTTT
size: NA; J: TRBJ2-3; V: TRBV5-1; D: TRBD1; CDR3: CASSTGQDTDTQYF; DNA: TGCGCCAGCAGCACGGGACAGGACACAGATACGCAGTATTTT
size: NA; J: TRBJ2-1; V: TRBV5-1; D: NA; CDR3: CASSLVVSGESEQFF; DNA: TGCGCCAGCAGCTTGGTAGTGTCAGGTGAGAGTGAGCAGTTCTTC
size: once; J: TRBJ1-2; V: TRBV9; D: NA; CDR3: CASSGGLRGYTF; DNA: TGTGCCAGCAGCGGAGGGTTAAGGGGCTACACCTTC
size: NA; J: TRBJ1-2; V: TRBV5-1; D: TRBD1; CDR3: CASSAQSRDRGRYGYTF; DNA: TGCGCCAGCAGCGCCCAGTCCCGGGACAGGGGGAGGTATGGCTACACCTTC
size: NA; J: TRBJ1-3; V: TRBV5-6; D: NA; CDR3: CASSFSGAGNTIYF; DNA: TGTGCCAGCAGCTTCTCCGGAGCTGGAAACACCATATATTTT
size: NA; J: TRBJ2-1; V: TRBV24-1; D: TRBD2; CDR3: CATSDLPSGTLNEQFF; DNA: TGTGCCACCAGTGATTTGCCTAGCGGGACGCTCAATGAGCAGTTCTTC
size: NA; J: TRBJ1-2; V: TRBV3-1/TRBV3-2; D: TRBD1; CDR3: CASSQFKGANYGYTF; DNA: TGTGCCAGCAGCCAATTTAAGGGGGCGAACTATGGCTACACCTTC
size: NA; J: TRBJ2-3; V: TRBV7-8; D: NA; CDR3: CASSLLPGKVDTQYF; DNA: TGTGCCAGCAGCTTATTGCCGGGGAAAGTGGATACGCAGTATTTT
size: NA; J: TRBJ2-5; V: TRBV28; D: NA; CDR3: CASSLPEGVETQYF; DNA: TGTGCCAGCAGTTTACCCGAGGGGGTGGAGACCCAGTACTTC
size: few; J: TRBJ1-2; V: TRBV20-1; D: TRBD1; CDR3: CSSDRDRGYTF; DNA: TGCAGTTCAGACAGGGATCGGGGCTACACCTTC
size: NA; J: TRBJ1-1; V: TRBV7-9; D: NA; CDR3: CASSQGFSGNTEAFF; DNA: TGTGCCAGCAGCCAGGGGTTTTCCGGGAACACTGAAGCTTTCTTT
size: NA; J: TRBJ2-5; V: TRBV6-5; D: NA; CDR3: CASGGGGRETQYF; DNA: TGTGCCAGCGGAGGGGGGGGACGAGAGACCCAGTACTTC
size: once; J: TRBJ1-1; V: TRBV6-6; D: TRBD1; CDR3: CASRHTGGEMNTEAFF; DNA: TGTGCCAGCAGGCATACAGGGGGAGAGATGAACACTGAAGCTTTCTTT
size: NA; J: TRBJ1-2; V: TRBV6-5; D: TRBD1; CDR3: CASSYGQGANYGYTF; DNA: TGTGCCAGCAGTTACGGACAGGGAGCTAACTATGGCTACACCTTC
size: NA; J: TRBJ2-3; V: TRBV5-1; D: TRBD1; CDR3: CASSLGRTGRTDTQYF; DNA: TGCGCCAGCAGCTTGGGGCGGACAGGGAGGACAGATACGCAGTATTTT
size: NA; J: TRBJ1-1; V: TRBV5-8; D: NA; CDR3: CASSPRGWGSTFF; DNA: TGTGCCAGCAGCCCAAGGGGTTGGGGTTCGACTTTCTTT
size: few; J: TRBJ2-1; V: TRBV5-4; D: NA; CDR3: CASSFPGLYNEQFF; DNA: TGTGCCAGCAGCTTTCCGGGACTCTACAATGAGCAGTTCTTC
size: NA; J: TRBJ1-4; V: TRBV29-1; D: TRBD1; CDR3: CSARTGGQPNEKLFF; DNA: TGCAGCGCCCGGACAGGGGGACAGCCCAATGAAAAACTGTTTTTT
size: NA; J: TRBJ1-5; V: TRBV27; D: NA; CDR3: CASSLTINQPQHF; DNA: TGTGCCAGCAGTTTGACAATAAATCAGCCCCAGCATTTT
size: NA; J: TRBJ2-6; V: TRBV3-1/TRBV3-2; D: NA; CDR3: CASSQVSRYSGANVLTF; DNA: TGTGCCAGCAGCCAAGTTTCGAGATACTCTGGGGCCAACGTCCTGACTTTC
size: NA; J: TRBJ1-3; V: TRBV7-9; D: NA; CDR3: CASTLLGDSGNTIYF; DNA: TGTGCCAGCACCCTCCTAGGGGACTCTGGAAACACCATATATTTT
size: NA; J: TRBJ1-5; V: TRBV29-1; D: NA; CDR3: CSAGGQGVNQPQHF; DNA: TGCAGCGCCGGGGGGCAGGGTGTCAATCAGCCCCAGCATTTT
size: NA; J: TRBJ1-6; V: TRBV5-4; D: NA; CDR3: CASSLRGASYNSPLHF; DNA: TGTGCCAGCAGCTTGCGAGGAGCCTCCTATAATTCACCCCTCCACTTT
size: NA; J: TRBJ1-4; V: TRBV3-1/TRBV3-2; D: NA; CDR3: CASSQETGEKLFF; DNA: TGTGCCAGCAGCCAAGAAACAGGTGAAAAACTGTTTTTT
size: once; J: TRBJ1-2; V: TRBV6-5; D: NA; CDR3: CASSRGAQSYGYTF; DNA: TGTGCCAGCAGCCGCGGGGCCCAGTCCTATGGCTACACCTTC
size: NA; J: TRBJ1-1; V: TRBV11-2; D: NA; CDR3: CASSLDDRSAEAFF; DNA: TGTGCCAGCAGCTTAGATGACAGGTCAGCTGAAGCTTTCTTT
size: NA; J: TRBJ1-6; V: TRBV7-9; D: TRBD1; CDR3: CASSAGTGVYNSPLHF; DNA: TGTGCCAGCAGCGCAGGGACAGGGGTGTATAATTCACCCCTCCACTTT
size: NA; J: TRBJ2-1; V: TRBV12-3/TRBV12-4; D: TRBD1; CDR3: CASYGQGRNEQFF; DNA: TGTGCCAGCTACGGACAGGGTAGAAATGAGCAGTTCTTC
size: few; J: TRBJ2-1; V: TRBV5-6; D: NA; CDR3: CASSLGGSYNEQFF; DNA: TGTGCCAGCAGCTTAGGCGGCTCCTACAATGAGCAGTTCTTC
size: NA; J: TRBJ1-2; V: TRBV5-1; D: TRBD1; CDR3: CASSGNPGQGAEGYTF; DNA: TGCGCCAGCAGCGGAAACCCGGGACAGGGGGCGGAGGGCTACACCTTC
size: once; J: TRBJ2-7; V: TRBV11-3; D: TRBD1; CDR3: CASSPGTGGVYEQYF; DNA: TGTGCCAGCAGCCCAGGGACAGGGGGCGTCTACGAGCAGTACTTC
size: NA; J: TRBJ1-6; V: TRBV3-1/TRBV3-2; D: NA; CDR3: CASSQRNRAGSPLHF; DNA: TGTGCCAGCAGCCAAAGGAACAGGGCTGGTTCACCCCTCCACTTT
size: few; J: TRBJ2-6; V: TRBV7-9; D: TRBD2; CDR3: CASSPGGRGRSTGANVLTF; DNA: TGTGCCAGCAGCCCGGGAGGAAGGGGTCGGTCGACTGGGGCCAACGTCCTGACTTTC
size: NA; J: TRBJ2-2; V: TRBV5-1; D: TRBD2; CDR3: CASSLGLAVNTGELFF; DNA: TGCGCCAGCAGCCTGGGCCTAGCGGTAAACACCGGGGAGCTGTTTTTT
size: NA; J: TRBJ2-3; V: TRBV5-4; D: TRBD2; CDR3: CASSPGVSGGVTDTQYF; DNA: TGTGCCAGCAGCCCGGGTGTTAGCGGGGGCGTGACAGATACGCAGTATTTT
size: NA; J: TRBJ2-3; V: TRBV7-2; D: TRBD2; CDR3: CASSQWKTSGIADTQYF; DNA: TGTGCCAGCAGCCAATGGAAGACTAGCGGGATAGCAGATACGCAGTATTTT
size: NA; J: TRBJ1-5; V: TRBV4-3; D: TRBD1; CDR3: CASSPRRDRDQPQHF; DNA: TGCGCCAGCAGCCCCCGCCGGGACAGGGACCAGCCCCAGCATTTT
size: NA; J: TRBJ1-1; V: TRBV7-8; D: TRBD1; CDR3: CASSLWDSWNTEAFF; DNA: TGTGCCAGCAGCTTATGGGACAGTTGGAACACTGAAGCTTTCTTT
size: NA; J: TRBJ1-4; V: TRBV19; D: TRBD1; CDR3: CASSRDRNNEKLFF; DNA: TGTGCCAGTAGTAGGGACAGAAATAATGAAAAACTGTTTTTT
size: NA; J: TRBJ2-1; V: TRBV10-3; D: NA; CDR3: CAIKATGYGEQFF; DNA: TGTGCCATCAAAGCTACAGGATATGGTGAGCAGTTCTTC
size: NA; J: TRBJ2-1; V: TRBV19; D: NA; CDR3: CAATGYNEQFF; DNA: TGTGCCGCTACAGGGTACAATGAGCAGTTCTTC
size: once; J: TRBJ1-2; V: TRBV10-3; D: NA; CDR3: CAISELRQTLTNYGYTF; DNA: TGTGCCATCAGTGAGCTTCGACAGACACTGACTAACTATGGCTACACCTTC
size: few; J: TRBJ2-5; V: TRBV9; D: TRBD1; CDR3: CASSGRDRLRTETQYF; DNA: TGTGCCAGCAGCGGCCGGGACAGACTCCGAACTGAGACCCAGTACTTC
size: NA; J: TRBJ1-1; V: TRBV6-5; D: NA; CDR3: CASSRRDNTEAFF; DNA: TGTGCCAGTAGCAGGAGGGACAACACTGAAGCTTTCTTT